This T cell receptor (beta chain) was sequenced in a study of T cells in localized non-small cell lung cancer. Study-wide findings and caveats: Peak T cell clonality was found in uninvolved adjacent lung, exceeding tumor.

V was clipped by 0 bases and J by 8 bases, with 4 bases between them. CDR3 length: 12 amino acids. CDR1 is LGHNA, CDR2 YSLEER, per germline. Note on this clone: Its matching antigen is unknown.

Using immunoSEQ multiplex PCR, the repertoire was profiled, and TCRdb retains in-frame clones only, with some absent. Of tens of thousands of clones listed, about 86% were seen once; the top ten hold 1.1%. V and J are TRBV4-3 and TRBJ1-4; unclear D gene. This receptor was obtained from a woman aged 35 to 75 with stage I lung adenocarcinoma. This sample comprised peripheral blood, obtained before any cancer treatment. As DNA, the CDR3 is TGCGCCAGCAGCCAAGAGGGGGAAAAACTGTTTTTT. Its protein is CASSQEGEKLFF.